This record concerns one TCR beta chain sequence. No antigen is known for it. The data were taken from a study of cytomegalovirus exposure and HLA in healthy donors. Study observations and caveats: Reports credit the classifier with highly specific, highly sensitive diagnosis of cytomegalovirus status. Accurate HLA-A and HLA-B prediction from TCR beta sequences was reported for most subjects.

PCR amplification relied on 60 Vbeta primers (plus 13 Jbeta primers). This table comes from immunoSEQ multiplex PCR, and its TCRdb copy is limited to in-frame clones, with some not included. The sample shows approximately 120,000 clones, roughly four fifths of them seen only once. The CDR3 is made up of 15 amino acids. Germline V lookup: CDR1 SGHDT, CDR2 YYEEEE. The V segment lost 2 bases and the J segment 8 bases; nucleotides outside the gene matches: 9. The rearrangement uses TRBV5-6 and TRBJ2-1; 8 bases match TRBD1. Sequenced: PBMCs. The origin of this receptor is a man aged 45 to 65 in good health and CMV-seronegative. CDR3 loop: CASSLTMDRADEQFF. The CDR3 DNA is TGTGCCAGCAGCTTAACCATGGACAGGGCTGATGAGCAGTTCTTC.